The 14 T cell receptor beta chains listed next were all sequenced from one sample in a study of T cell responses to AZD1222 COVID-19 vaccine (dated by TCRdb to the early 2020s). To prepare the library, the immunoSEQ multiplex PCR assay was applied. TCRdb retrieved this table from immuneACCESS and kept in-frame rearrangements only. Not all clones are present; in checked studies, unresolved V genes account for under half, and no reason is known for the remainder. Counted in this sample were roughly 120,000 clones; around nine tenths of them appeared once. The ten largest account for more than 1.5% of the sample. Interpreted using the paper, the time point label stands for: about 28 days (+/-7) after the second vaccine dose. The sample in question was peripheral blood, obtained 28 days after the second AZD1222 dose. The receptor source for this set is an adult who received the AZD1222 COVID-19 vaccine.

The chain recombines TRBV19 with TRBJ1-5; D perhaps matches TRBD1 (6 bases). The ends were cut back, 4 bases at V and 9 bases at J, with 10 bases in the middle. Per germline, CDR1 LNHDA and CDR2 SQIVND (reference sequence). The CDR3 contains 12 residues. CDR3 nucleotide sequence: TGTGCCAGTAGTAGGGGGCGTGGGCCCCAGCATTTT. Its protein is CASSRGRGPQHF.

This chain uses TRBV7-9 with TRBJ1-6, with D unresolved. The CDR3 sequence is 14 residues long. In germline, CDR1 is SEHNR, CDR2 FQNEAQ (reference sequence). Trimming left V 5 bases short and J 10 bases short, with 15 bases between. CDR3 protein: CASSPPRGESPLHF. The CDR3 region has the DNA TGTGCCAGCAGCCCCCCACGTGGGGAGTCACCCCTCCACTTT.

CDR3 coding DNA: TGTGCCAGCTCACCCCCAATGGGGGGTTATGGCTACACCTTC. Encoded protein: CASSPPMGGYGYTF. The chain has TRBV18 and TRBJ1-2; tentative D call: TRBD1 (5 bases). The germline gives CDR1 KGHSH, CDR2 LQKENI. V lost 3 bases to trimming and J lost 5 bases, with 13 bases between them. The CDR3 loop spans 14 amino acids.

The CDR3 reads CASRVNLADTQYF. Written as DNA, the CDR3 is TGTGCCAGCAGGGTGAATCTAGCGGATACGCAGTATTTT. The chain has TRBV2 and TRBJ2-3; tentatively, D is TRBD2 (6 bases). Deletions cut 6 bases from V and 6 bases from J, with 13 bases between. The CDR3 runs 13 residues. Germline CDR1 is SNHLY and CDR2 is FYNNEI.

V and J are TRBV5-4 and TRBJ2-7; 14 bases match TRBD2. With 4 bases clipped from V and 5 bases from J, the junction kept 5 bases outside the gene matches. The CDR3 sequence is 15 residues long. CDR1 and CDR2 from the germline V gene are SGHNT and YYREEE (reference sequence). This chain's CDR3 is CASSTGLAGANEQYF. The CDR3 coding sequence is TGTGCCAGCAGCACGGGACTAGCGGGAGCTAACGAGCAGTACTTC.

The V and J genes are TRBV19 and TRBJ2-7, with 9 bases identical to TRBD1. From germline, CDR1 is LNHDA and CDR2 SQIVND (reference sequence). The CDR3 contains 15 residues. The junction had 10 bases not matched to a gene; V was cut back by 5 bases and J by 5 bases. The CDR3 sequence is CASSSVRDRVDEQYF. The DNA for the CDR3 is TGTGCCAGTAGTTCTGTCCGGGACAGGGTTGACGAGCAGTACTTC.

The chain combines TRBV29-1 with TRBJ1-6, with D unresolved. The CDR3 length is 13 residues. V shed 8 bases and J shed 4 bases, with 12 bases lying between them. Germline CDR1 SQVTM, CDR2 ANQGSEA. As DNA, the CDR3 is TGCAGCACCCGACTGGATTATAATTCACCCCTCCACTTT. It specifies CSTRLDYNSPLHF.

CDR3 bases: TGTGCCAGCAGTTACCTGCCTCTTACCAATGAGCAGTTCTTC. It yields the protein CASSYLPLTNEQFF. The rearrangement uses TRBV6-5 and TRBJ2-1, with no clear D. Germline V gene lookup returns CDR1 MNHEY and CDR2 SVGAGI. The V gene lost 2 bases and the J gene lost 6 bases, with 11 bases spanning the gap. This CDR3 is built from 14 residues.

CDR3 loop: CARVGHLNTEAFF. CDR3 bases: TGTGCCAGGGTGGGACACTTGAACACTGAAGCTTTCTTT. The chain combines TRBV7-3 with TRBJ1-1, with TRBD1 as a possible D gene (6 bases). CDR1 and CDR2 from the germline V gene are SGHTA and FQGTGA. The V end was cut by 9 bases, the J end by 0 bases, with 11 bases between. The CDR3 spans 13 residues.

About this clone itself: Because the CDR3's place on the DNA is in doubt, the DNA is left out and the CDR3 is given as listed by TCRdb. The CDR3 reads CASSLQGDFGPDTQYF. This chain links TRBV5-1 with TRBJ2-3; the listed D gene, TRBD1, was not tested against the DNA. Germline CDR1 reads SGHRS; CDR2 reads YFSETQ. The length of the CDR3 is 16 amino acids, counting both ends.

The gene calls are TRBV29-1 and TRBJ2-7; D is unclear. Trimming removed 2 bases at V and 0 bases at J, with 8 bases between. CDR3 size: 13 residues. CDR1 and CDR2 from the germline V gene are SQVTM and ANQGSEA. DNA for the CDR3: TGCAGCGTTGAACGGCCGAACTCCTACGAGCAGTACTTC. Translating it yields CSVERPNSYEQYF.

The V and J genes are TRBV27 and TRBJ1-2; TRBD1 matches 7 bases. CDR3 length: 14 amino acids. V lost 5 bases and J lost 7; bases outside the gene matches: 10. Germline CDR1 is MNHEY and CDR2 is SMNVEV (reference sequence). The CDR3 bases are TGTGCCAGCAGTCCCCTCCCAGGGGGATTTGGCTACACCTTC. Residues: CASSPLPGGFGYTF.

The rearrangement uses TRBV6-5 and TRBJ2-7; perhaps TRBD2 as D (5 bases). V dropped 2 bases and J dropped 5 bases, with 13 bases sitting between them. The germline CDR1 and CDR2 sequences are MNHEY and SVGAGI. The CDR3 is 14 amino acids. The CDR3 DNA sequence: TGTGCCAGCAGTTACCGGTTAGGGAGCCACGAGCAGTACTTC. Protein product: CASSYRLGSHEQYF.

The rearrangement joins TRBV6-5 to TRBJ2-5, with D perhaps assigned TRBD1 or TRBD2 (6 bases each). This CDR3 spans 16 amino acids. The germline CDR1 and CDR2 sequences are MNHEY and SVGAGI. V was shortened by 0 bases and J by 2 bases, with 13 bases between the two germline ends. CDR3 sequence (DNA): TGTGCCAGCAGTTACTCGGGGGGCGGACTGCAAGAGACCCAGTACTTC. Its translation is CASSYSGGGLQETQYF.